The 25 T cell receptor beta chains in this list originate from one sample, sequenced in a study of blood T cell repertoires in COVID-19 (dated by TCRdb to 2018 to 2021). The library relied on the immunoSEQ multiplex PCR assay. TCRdb mirrors the immuneACCESS table, restricted to in-frame sequences. Some clones are absent from its copies; in checked studies, under half trace to an unresolved V gene, and the reason for the others is unknown. Within this sample are around 300,000 clones, with more than 75% of them counted one time only. The top ten hold around 4% of the sample. The material sequenced was peripheral blood. The source of these receptors is a woman between 45 and 65 years old with active or convalescent COVID-19.

The chain joins TRBV9 to TRBJ2-3; the D gene is possibly TRBD1 (5 bases). Germline CDR1 SGDLS, CDR2 YYNGEE. The CDR3 is 16 amino acids. The V gene lost 3 bases and the J gene lost 4 bases, with 18 bases spanning the gap. DNA of the CDR3: TGTGCCAGCAGCGATCAGGGTCCGCCTTACGCAGATACGCAGTATTTT. This sequence encodes CASSDQGPPYADTQYF.

This chain links TRBV5-5 with TRBJ2-7; D possibly corresponds to TRBD1 (6 bases). The CDR3 length is 16 residues. Per the germline V gene, CDR1 is SGHKS and CDR2 is YYEKEE (reference sequence). V lost 4 bases, J lost 1 base, and 18 bases lay in between. Here the CDR3 reads CASSLGQSFNSYEQYF. CDR3 sequence (DNA): TGTGCCAGCAGCCTCGGACAGAGCTTTAATTCCTACGAGCAGTACTTC.

The genes are TRBV25-1 and TRBJ2-5, with D unclear. Trimming left V 2 bases short and J 1 base short, with 14 bases between. This CDR3 contains 16 residues. The germline gives CDR1 MGHDK, CDR2 SYGVNS. The CDR3 is CASSERFVGPQETQYF. In nucleotides, the CDR3 is TGTGCCAGCAGTGAACGGTTTGTTGGGCCCCAAGAGACCCAGTACTTC. Full variable domain (remainder filled in from reference TRBV25-1 and TRBJ2-5): EADIYQTPRYLVIGTGKKITLECSQTMGHDKMYWYQQDPGMELHLIHYSYGVNSTEKGDLSSESTVSRIRTEHFPLTLESARPSHTSQYLCASSERFVGPQETQYFGPGTRLLVL.

This clone was detected only a few times. The chain employs TRBV5-4 and TRBJ2-3; 10 bases line up with TRBD2. V gave up 5 bases and J gave up 3 bases; unmatched junction bases: 6. The length of the CDR3 is 15 residues. Germline values: CDR1 SGHNT, CDR2 YYREEE (reference sequence). The CDR3 DNA sequence: TGTGCCAGCAGACTCTCTAGCGGGAGAACAGATACGCAGTATTTT. It codes for CASRLSSGRTDTQYF.

The genes are TRBV9 and TRBJ2-2, with D possibly matching TRBD1 (6 bases). The length of the CDR3 is 14 residues. Per the germline V gene, CDR1 is SGDLS and CDR2 is YYNGEE. With 1 base removed from V and 3 bases from J, the gap between germline ends came to 7 bases. CDR3 nucleotide sequence: TGTGCCAGCAGCGTAAAGGGGGACACCGGGGAGCTGTTTTTT. Translating gives CASSVKGDTGELFF.

This chain links TRBV6-2 or TRBV6-3 with TRBJ1-1; 7 bases match TRBD1. CDR1 is MNHEY, CDR2 SVGEGT, per germline. V shed 4 bases and J 0 bases; nucleotides not matched to a gene: 14. This CDR3 is built from 18 residues. The CDR3 loop is CASSSPGQILRLNTEAFF. The CDR3 DNA reads as TGTGCCAGCAGTTCACCGGGACAGATTCTAAGGTTGAACACTGAAGCTTTCTTT.

V usage is TRBV4-2 and J usage is TRBJ2-3; 8 bases line up with TRBD2. V was clipped by 0 bases and J by 8 bases; unmatched bases: 10. The germline V gene encodes CDR1 LGHNA and CDR2 YNFKEQ. This CDR3 region has 16 residues. The CDR3 region has the DNA TGTGCCAGCAGCCAAGAATACCGGGAGGGCCCCAGTACGCAGTATTTT. Protein sequence: CASSQEYREGPSTQYF.

The sample holds a few counts of this clone. V is TRBV27 and J is TRBJ1-5; 7 bases map to TRBD1. This CDR3 has 17 amino acids. Trimming took 6 bases from V and 2 from J; bases not matched to a gene: 13. Germline-derived CDR1 and CDR2 are MNHEY and SMNVEV (reference sequence). CDR3 protein: CASRTGTAVRGNQPQHF. DNA of the CDR3: TGTGCCAGCAGGACAGGGACGGCCGTCAGGGGCAATCAGCCCCAGCATTTT.

This clone was detected once. The chain uses TRBV27 and TRBJ2-3; D not resolved. Germline values: CDR1 MNHEY, CDR2 SMNVEV (reference sequence). This CDR3 region has 16 residues. V lost 0 bases and J 2 bases, leaving 12 bases between the germline ends. The chain's CDR3 is CASSLSVPDFTDTQYF. The CDR3 DNA is TGTGCCAGCAGTTTATCCGTCCCAGACTTCACAGATACGCAGTATTTT.

The rearrangement uses TRBV7-9 and TRBJ2-3, with 9 bases fitting TRBD2. The CDR3 is 15 amino acids. V shed 4 bases, J shed 6 bases, and the junction held 8 bases outside the gene matches. Germline values: CDR1 SEHNR, CDR2 FQNEAQ (reference sequence). The CDR3 region has the DNA TGTGCCAGCAGCTCCCCTAGCGGGGAGGGGGATACGCAGTATTTT. Protein: CASSSPSGEGDTQYF.

About this clone: The sample carries other DNA sequences with the same CDR3. The chain combines TRBV19 with TRBJ1-1, with D unclear. The V end was cut by 3 bases, the J end by 0 bases, with 8 bases between. Per the germline V gene, CDR1 is LNHDA and CDR2 is SQIVND (reference sequence). The CDR3 is 14 residues long. The CDR3 region is CASSIAGMNTEAFF. The CDR3 coding sequence is TGTGCCAGTAGTATCGCAGGAATGAACACTGAAGCTTTCTTT. Looking up the rest from reference TRBV19 and TRBJ1-1 gives the full variable domain: DGGITQSPKYLFRKEGQNVTLSCEQNLNHDAMYWYRQDPGQGLRLIYYSQIVNDFQKGDIAEGYSVSREKKESFPLTVTSAQKNPTAFYLCASSIAGMNTEAFFGQGTRLTVV.

V is TRBV5-5 and J is TRBJ1-5; no clear D. V gave up 4 bases and J gave up 6 bases, with 20 bases separating them. This CDR3 is built from 16 residues. In germline, CDR1 is SGHKS, CDR2 YYEKEE (reference sequence). The CDR3 region is CASSPTGEGKGQPQHF. DNA for the CDR3: TGTGCCAGCAGCCCCACCGGGGAAGGGAAGGGTCAGCCCCAGCATTTT. The full variable domain, in which reference TRBV5-5 and TRBJ1-5 provide the parts outside the CDR3, is DAGVTQSPTHLIKTRGQQVTLRCSPISGHKSVSWYQQVLGQGPQFIFQYYEKEERGRGNFPDRFSARQFPNYSSELNVNALLLGDSALYLCASSPTGEGKGQPQHFGDGTRLSIL.

The V gene is TRBV6-2 or TRBV6-3, the J gene TRBJ2-7; D is possibly TRBD1 (6 bases). The CDR3 is made up of 15 amino acids. Per germline, CDR1 MNHEY and CDR2 SVGEGT. Between the trimmed V and J ends, which lost 3 bases and 3 bases, there was a span of 15 bases. CDR3 residues: CASSYRTANYYEQYF. The CDR3 nucleotides read TGTGCCAGCAGTTATCGGACAGCGAATTACTACGAGCAGTACTTC.

The count of this clone is one. The rearrangement joins TRBV7-9 to TRBJ1-4, with D possibly matching TRBD1 (6 bases). V dropped 8 bases and J dropped 0 bases, with 10 bases sitting between them. CDR1 is SEHNR, CDR2 FQNEAQ, per germline (reference sequence). This CDR3 comprises 14 residues. The CDR3 nucleotides read TGTGCCAGCTCAAAGGGGGCAACTAATGAAAAACTGTTTTTT. Protein product: CASSKGATNEKLFF.

The J gene is TRBJ1-4, the V gene TRBV7-8; D is perhaps TRBD1 (5 bases). The CDR3 totals 14 residues. Germline-derived CDR1 and CDR2 are SGHVS and FQNEAQ. Trimming took off 5 bases at V and 1 base at J, with 8 bases between the two ends. The CDR3 sequence is CASSPRVTNEKLFF. CDR3 DNA sequence: TGTGCCAGCAGCCCCAGGGTAACTAATGAAAAACTGTTTTTT.

This chain uses TRBV5-1 with TRBJ1-2; the D is unclear. This CDR3 is built from 14 residues. V lost 0 bases, J lost 2 bases, and 8 bases lay in between. Germline V gene sequence: CDR1 SGHRS, CDR2 YFSETQ. The CDR3, as DNA: TGCGCCAGCAGCTTGGATGAGGGAAACTATGGCTACACCTTC. Translation gives CASSLDEGNYGYTF.

The gene calls are TRBV30 and TRBJ2-7; TRBD2 is a possible D gene (5 bases). The CDR3 contains 13 residues. V was pared by 2 bases and J by 3 bases, with 11 bases between. CDR1 and CDR2 from the germline V gene are GTSNPN and SVGIG (reference sequence). CDR3 loop: CAWSRGLDYEQYF. In nucleotides, the CDR3 is TGTGCCTGGAGTCGCGGGCTGGACTACGAGCAGTACTTC. The variable domain in full, with the rest retrieved from reference TRBV30 and TRBJ2-7, is SQTIHQWPATLVQPVGSPLSLECTVEGTSNPNLYWYRQAAGRGLQLLFYSVGIGQISSEVPQNLSASRPQDRQFILSSKKLLLSDSGFYLCAWSRGLDYEQYFGPGTRLTVT.

The chain carries TRBV4-3 and TRBJ1-5; possibly TRBD1 for D (5 bases). Germline assignment: CDR1 LGHNA and CDR2 YSLEER. Trimming took off 6 bases at V and 3 bases at J, with 18 bases between the two ends. There are 16 residues in the CDR3. The DNA for the CDR3 is TGCGCCAGCAGTTTCAGGGTTTTAGAGTACAATCAGCCCCAGCATTTT. Residues: CASSFRVLEYNQPQHF.

The V and J genes are TRBV7-2 and TRBJ2-2; 12 bases align to TRBD1. V trimming: 6 bases; J trimming: 7 bases; junction bases outside the gene matches: 6. The germline V gene has CDR1 SGHTA and CDR2 FQGNSA. CDR3 length: 15 residues. CDR3 protein: CASRPGQGAGGELFF. The DNA for the CDR3 is TGTGCCAGCAGACCGGGACAGGGGGCGGGCGGGGAGCTGTTTTTT. Filled out from reference TRBV7-2 and TRBJ2-2, the complete variable domain reads GAGVSQSPSNKVTEKGKDVELRCDPISGHTALYWYRQSLGQGLEFLIYFQGNSAPDKSGLPSDRFSAERTGGSVSTLTIQRTQQEDSAVYLCASRPGQGAGGELFFGEGSRLTVL.

The V gene is TRBV11-3, the J gene TRBJ2-1, with D possibly matching TRBD2 (5 bases). Trimming removed 5 bases at V and 3 bases at J, with 20 bases between. This CDR3 is built from 17 residues. Looked up from germline, CDR1 is SGHNT and CDR2 is YENEEA. CDR3 bases: TGTGCCAGCAGCCTCGCTTTCGGAGGTTCGGGCTACAATGAGCAGTTCTTC. Translating it yields CASSLAFGGSGYNEQFF.

This clone was seen once. V usage is TRBV9 and J usage is TRBJ1-2; 8 positions match TRBD1. V trimming: 4 bases; J trimming: 3 bases; junction bases outside the gene matches: 8. CDR1 is SGDLS and CDR2 is YYNGEE in the germline V gene. The CDR3 is 15 amino acids. CDR3 bases: TGTGCCAGCAGCATGGCCCCAGGGGGCGACTATGGCTACACCTTC. The encoded protein is CASSMAPGGDYGYTF.

This sequence joins TRBV7-3 and TRBJ2-3; unclear D gene. Germline V gene data show CDR1 as SGHTA and CDR2 as FQGTGA. This CDR3 comprises 12 residues. The V and J ends lost 5 bases and 5 bases respectively, with 8 bases between them. The CDR3 DNA reads as TGTGCCAGCAGCGATTACGGAGATACGCAGTATTTT. As protein: CASSDYGDTQYF.

The CDR3 nucleotides are TGTGCCAGCTCACCTCTCCCCTTTTCCAATGAGCAGTTCTTC. Protein product: CASSPLPFSNEQFF. The chain combines TRBV18 with TRBJ2-1; D not resolved. The CDR3 is made up of 14 amino acids. CDR1 is KGHSH and CDR2 is LQKENI in the germline V gene. With 3 bases removed from V and 6 bases from J, the gap between germline ends came to 12 bases.

V gene TRBV6-2 or TRBV6-3 combines with J gene TRBJ2-7; 10 bases match TRBD2. The CDR3 contains 13 residues. Germline V gene data show CDR1 as MNHEY and CDR2 as SVGEGT. Trimming at V came to 6 bases and at J to 4 bases, leaving 3 bases not matched to a gene. In nucleotides, the CDR3 is TGTGCCAGCAGCCCTAGCGGGAGTTACGAGCAGTACTTC. Encoded protein: CASSPSGSYEQYF.

The chain employs TRBV7-2 and TRBJ1-1, with D possibly being TRBD1 (5 bases). There are 14 residues in the CDR3. The V gene's germline CDR1 is SGHTA and CDR2 FQGNSA. The ends were cut back, 5 bases at V and 5 bases at J, with 15 bases in the middle. CDR3 nucleotide sequence: TGTGCCAGCAGCAAGGGGATAAGTGGGACTGAAGCTTTCTTT. This encodes CASSKGISGTEAFF.